This T cell receptor beta chain derives from a study of OX40 agonist ivuxolimab in advanced cancers. Whole-study findings and limits: Low normalized clonal expansion also occurred in some nonresponding patients. Expanded clones were, on average, more numerous among CD8+ T cells than CD4+.

This CDR3 contains 15 residues. V gave up 3 bases and J gave up 8 bases, with 16 bases separating them. The V gene's germline CDR1 is MDHEN and CDR2 SYDVKM. A note on this clone: Antigen specificity is unknown.

TCRdb's table, derived via immunoSEQ multiplex PCR, lists solely in-frame clones and lacks some. The sample contains about 16,000 clones, 90% of which appear only once. This rearrangement joins TRBV28 to TRBJ1-4; D gene uncertain. The source is an adult with an advanced solid tumor such as melanoma, head and neck, liver or kidney cancer. The specimen was CD4+ or CD8+ T cells sorted from blood, collected in a trial of the OX40 agonist ivuxolimab. The CDR3 sequence is CASSFSLGEMEKLFF. The CDR3 nucleotides read TGTGCCAGCAGTTTTAGCCTCGGAGAGATGGAAAAACTGTTTTTT.